The 10 T cell receptor beta chains below were found in one sample sequenced in a study of control samples from healthy donors and cancer patients. Sequenced by immunoSEQ multiplex PCR; TCRdb stores in-frame clones only, minus some. The profile shows some 140,000 clones, around 90% of them singletons. The source material was blood. Receptors originate from a man younger than 45 in good health.

CDR3 in DNA: TGTGCCAGCAGCACTAGTCCAGGGGGAAACACCATATATTTT. It specifies CASSTSPGGNTIYF. The chain joins TRBV7-2 to TRBJ1-3; tentative D call: TRBD1 (5 bases). CDR1 is SGHTA, CDR2 FQGNSA, per germline. V lost 5 bases and J 4 bases, leaving 12 bases between the germline ends. The length of the CDR3 is 14 residues.

V usage is TRBV2 and J usage is TRBJ1-2, with D possibly being TRBD1 (5 bases). Trimming cost V 2 bases and J 3 bases, with 13 bases left between them. The germline CDR1 and CDR2 sequences are SNHLY and FYNNEI. The CDR3 spans 15 residues. The CDR3 sequence: CASSETGTTDYGYTF. The DNA for the CDR3 is TGTGCCAGCAGTGAAACGGGGACCACTGACTATGGCTACACCTTC.

V usage is TRBV2 and J usage is TRBJ1-2, with 7 bases that match TRBD1. The V gene end was trimmed by 0 bases and the J gene end by 4 bases; junction bases not matched to a gene: 8. This CDR3 spans 16 amino acids. Germline V CDR1 and CDR2: SNHLY, FYNNEI. As DNA, the CDR3 is TGTGCCAGCAGTGAAGCTCCCACAGGGGAATCCTATGGCTACACCTTC. Its protein product is CASSEAPTGESYGYTF.

The chain joins TRBV12-3 or TRBV12-4 to TRBJ2-1; no reliable D call. V was shortened by 6 bases and J by 4 bases, with 7 bases between the two germline ends. CDR3 length: 12 residues. The CDR3 region is CASSPFYNEQFF. The DNA for the CDR3 is TGTGCCAGCAGCCCCTTTTACAATGAGCAGTTCTTC.

V is TRBV2 and J is TRBJ2-7; TRBD2 matches at 8 bases. The CDR3 length is 13 residues. V gave up 8 bases and J gave up 3 bases; unmatched junction bases: 6. The germline V gene has CDR1 SNHLY and CDR2 FYNNEI. CDR3: CASRVAGSYEQYF. The CDR3 coding sequence is TGTGCCAGCCGAGTAGCGGGGAGCTACGAGCAGTACTTC. Together with reference TRBV2 and TRBJ2-7, the CDR3 gives the full variable domain: EPEVTQTPSHQVTQMGQEVILRCVPISNHLYFYWYRQILGQKVEFLVSFYNNEISEKSEIFDDQFSVERPDGSNFTLKIRSTKLEDSAMYFCASRVAGSYEQYFGPGTRLTVT.

The rearrangement links TRBV19 to TRBJ1-1; the D is unclear. Trimming cost V 5 bases and J 1 base, with 11 bases left between them. The V gene's germline CDR1 is LNHDA and CDR2 SQIVND (reference sequence). CDR3 size: 14 residues. CDR3 sequence reads: CASSFTGTNTEAFF. Here the CDR3 DNA reads TGTGCCAGTAGTTTTACGGGTACGAACACTGAAGCTTTCTTT. Combining the CDR3 with reference TRBV19 and TRBJ1-1 gives the whole variable domain DGGITQSPKYLFRKEGQNVTLSCEQNLNHDAMYWYRQDPGQGLRLIYYSQIVNDFQKGDIAEGYSVSREKKESFPLTVTSAQKNPTAFYLCASSFTGTNTEAFFGQGTRLTVV.

The V and J genes are TRBV7-9 and TRBJ1-1, with D maybe TRBD1 (6 bases). V dropped 5 bases and J dropped 10 bases, with 14 bases sitting between them. Germline V gene lookup returns CDR1 SEHNR and CDR2 FQNEAQ (reference sequence). The CDR3 has 12 residues. The CDR3 loop reads CASSLIGGSAFF. The CDR3 bases are TGTGCCAGCAGCCTGATAGGGGGTTCAGCTTTCTTT. The full variable domain, its missing parts supplied by reference TRBV7-9 and TRBJ1-1, is DTGVSQNPRHKITKRGQNVTFRCDPISEHNRLYWYRQTLGQGPEFLTYFQNEAQLEKSRLLSDRFSAERPKGSFSTLEIQRTEQGDSAMYLCASSLIGGSAFFGQGTRLTVV.

The chain recombines TRBV6-4 with TRBJ1-1; D uncertain. The V and J ends lost 2 bases and 2 bases respectively, with 6 bases between them. In germline, CDR1 is MRHNA, CDR2 SNTAGT. The CDR3 extends over 13 amino acids. The CDR3 here is CASSDRANTEAFF. CDR3 coding DNA: TGTGCCAGCAGTGACAGGGCCAACACTGAAGCTTTCTTT.

This clone showed up just once. This chain links TRBV18 with TRBJ2-5; 10 nucleotides match TRBD1. Germline values: CDR1 KGHSH, CDR2 LQKENI. This CDR3 is 14 amino acids long. With 8 bases clipped from V and 5 bases from J, the junction kept 8 bases outside the gene matches. CDR3 DNA sequence: TGTGCCAGCGCCTCGACAGGGGGCCCTGAGACCCAGTACTTC. Protein: CASASTGGPETQYF. The whole variable domain, remainder taken from reference TRBV18 and TRBJ2-5, is NAGVMQNPRHLVRRRGQEARLRCSPMKGHSHVYWYRQLPEEGLKFMVYLQKENIIDESGMPKERFSAEFPKEGPSILRIQQVVRGDSAAYFCASASTGGPETQYFGPGTRLLVL.

This clone came up once. V is TRBV19 and J is TRBJ1-2; weak D call: TRBD1 (5 bases). Trimming stripped 6 bases from V and 2 bases from J, with 13 bases between. The CDR3 totals 14 residues. Germline loops: CDR1 LNHDA, CDR2 SQIVND (reference sequence). CDR3 coding DNA: TGTGCCAGTAGAAGGGACCCCCGGAACTATGGCTACACCTTC. Protein: CASRRDPRNYGYTF.